Sequencing of this T cell receptor (beta chain) was carried out in a study of T cell responses to AZD1222 COVID-19 vaccine. General study points: Possibly, clonal diversity was underestimated; donors were largely white British and included more females. A rise in Spike-specific TCR breadth and depth followed two AZD1222 doses. The study reported that nearly half of spike-specific TCRs target unmutated variant regions. Among those given AZD1222, only 5 to 7 were seropositive at baseline.

Trimming left V 7 bases short and J 5 bases short, with 5 bases between. The CDR3 has 11 amino acids. Per germline, CDR1 MDHEN and CDR2 SYDVKM. Assay: immunoSEQ multiplex PCR; the TCRdb copy retains only in-frame clones and omits some. The data show 120,000 or so clones, approximately 85% seen once. About this clone itself: Its matching antigen is unknown.

V and J are TRBV28 and TRBJ1-4; D is undetermined. Sequenced here: peripheral blood, sampled on day 0 of MenACWY control vaccination. The receptor was derived from an adult in good health. CDR3 sequence reads: CASTINEKLFF. CDR3 sequence (DNA): TGTGCCAGCACCATAAATGAAAAACTGTTTTTT.